The entry below describes one T cell receptor beta chain. A junction end diverges from the germline sequence, so it may reflect a read error. The data originate from a study of shared clonotypes between healthy human individuals. CD45RO-negative CD8 cells positively selected for CCR7 made up the naive population, which excluded terminally differentiated effector memory CD45RA+ cells. The CDR3 covers 15 residues. In germline, CDR1 is SNHLY, CDR2 FYNNEI. The assay was immunoSEQ multiplex PCR, and TCRdb's table has in-frame clones only and misses some. The sample holds around 2,000,000 clones; over 85% are singletons and the top ten take roughly 1.2%.

This chain uses TRBV2 with TRBJ2-1; the match to TRBD2 covers 11 bases. Sequenced sample: naive CD8+ T cells sorted from blood. This sequence originates from a man aged 18 to 30 in good health. CDR3 sequence reads: CASSEGDSGGALGLF. The CDR3 DNA sequence: TGTGCCAGCAGTGAAGGGGATAGCGGGGGGGCCCTCGGGCTCTTC.